A single sample gave rise to the 19 T cell receptor beta chains below, sequenced in a study of blood T cells in healthy people across ages. Sample-barcoded 5' priming and a J-beta primer mix drove a second PCR of 7 to 11 cycles. TCRdb reprocessed the 5' RACE reads via MiXCR and lists one record per CDR3 protein. Here the sample spans around 800,000 distinct CDR3 sequences, around 68% being singletons. The sample was blood. These receptors were collected from a man under 40 in good health.

The chain uses TRBV7-2 and TRBJ2-3, with 7 bases identical to TRBD2. J lost 4 bases, V lost 5 bases, and 9 bases had no gene match. The CDR3 covers 15 residues. The germline V gene has CDR1 SGHTA and CDR2 FQGNSA. The CDR3 DNA reads as TGTGCCAGCAGCCCCCCCACCGGGGGGTCAGATACGCAGTATTTT. Translated: CASSPPTGGSDTQYF.

The chain recombines TRBV7-2 with TRBJ2-1; possible D gene TRBD2, 6 bases. Germline values: CDR1 SGHTA, CDR2 FQGNSA. V was trimmed by 6 bases and J by 7 bases, leaving 22 bases between them. The CDR3 has 16 residues. CDR3 protein: CASSSHGTGGVNEQFF. CDR3 DNA sequence: TGTGCCAGCAGTTCTCACGGGACTGGCGGGGTTAATGAGCAGTTCTTC.

The V and J genes are TRBV29-1 and TRBJ2-3; TRBD2 aligns across 10 bases. Germline V gives CDR1 SQVTM, CDR2 ANQGSEA. V shed 7 bases, J shed 2 bases, and the junction held 9 bases outside the gene matches. The CDR3 sequence is 15 residues long. The CDR3 sequence is CSGNLAGGYTDTQYF. As DNA, the CDR3 is TGCAGCGGGAATTTAGCGGGGGGCTACACAGATACGCAGTATTTT.

The chain joins TRBV9 to TRBJ2-2; 7 bases match TRBD2. Germline V gene lookup returns CDR1 SGDLS and CDR2 YYNGEE. With V trimmed by 2 bases and J by 0 bases, 7 bases remained unmatched. This CDR3 contains 17 residues. The DNA for the CDR3 is TGTGCCAGCAGCGTGGGACTACTAGTTACGAACACCGGGGAGCTGTTTTTT. This sequence encodes CASSVGLLVTNTGELFF.

The V call is TRBV25-1, the J call TRBJ2-1; the D gene is possibly TRBD2 (6 bases). Trimming took off 8 bases at V and 5 bases at J, with 13 bases between the two ends. CDR1 MGHDK and CDR2 SYGVNS come from the germline V gene. The CDR3 contains 13 residues. In DNA, the CDR3 is TGTGCCAGCGGAGGGGTGGCAAACAATGAGCAGTTCTTC. Residues: CASGGVANNEQFF. Full variable domain (rest looked up from reference TRBV25-1 and TRBJ2-1): EADIYQTPRYLVIGTGKKITLECSQTMGHDKMYWYQQDPGMELHLIHYSYGVNSTEKGDLSSESTVSRIRTEHFPLTLESARPSHTSQYLCASGGVANNEQFFGPGTRLTVL.

A few counts support this clonotype. This chain uses TRBV7-2 with TRBJ2-3, with D tentatively TRBD1 or TRBD2 (5 bases each). V lost 3 bases, J lost 6 bases, and 7 bases lay in between. This CDR3 has 12 residues. Germline assignment: CDR1 SGHTA and CDR2 FQGNSA. CDR3 region: CASSFWDDTQYF. The CDR3 DNA reads as TGTGCCAGCAGCTTTTGGGACGATACGCAGTATTTT. Combining the CDR3 with reference TRBV7-2 and TRBJ2-3 gives the whole variable domain GAGVSQSPSNKVTEKGKDVELRCDPISGHTALYWYRQSLGQGLEFLIYFQGNSAPDKSGLPSDRFSAERTGGSVSTLTIQRTQQEDSAVYLCASSFWDDTQYFGPGTRLTVL.

The J gene is TRBJ1-2, the V gene TRBV14; D is uncertain. Trimming removed 5 bases from V and 3 bases from J, with 10 bases in between. Germline V lookup: CDR1 SGHDN, CDR2 FVKESK. The length of the CDR3 is 13 residues. The CDR3 DNA follows: TGTGCCAGCAGCGGATCCAGCTACTATGGCTACACCTTC. Amino acids: CASSGSSYYGYTF.

The rearrangement uses TRBV30 and TRBJ2-1; no definite D call. The closer fit of TRBJ2-7 to the DNA end suggests the J call may be wrong. CDR1 and CDR2 from the germline V gene are GTSNPN and SVGIG (reference sequence). The CDR3 loop spans 12 amino acids. CDR3 residues: CAWSYSRNEQYF. CDR3 coding DNA: TGTGCCTGGAGTTACAGCCGCAATGAGCAGTACTTC.

The chain carries TRBV20-1 and TRBJ2-1; D remains ambiguous. The V gene's germline CDR1 is DFQATT and CDR2 SNEGSKA (reference sequence). The CDR3 extends over 11 amino acids. V was pared by 8 bases and J by 9 bases, with 14 bases between. The chain's CDR3 is CSRPWRSEQFF. The DNA for the CDR3 is TGCAGTCGTCCGTGGCGCAGTGAGCAGTTCTTC.

The rearrangement joins TRBV20-1 to TRBJ1-5, with TRBD1 matching over 8 bases. The CDR3 covers 12 residues. Per germline, CDR1 DFQATT and CDR2 SNEGSKA (reference sequence). The V segment lost 5 bases and the J segment 5 bases; nucleotides outside the gene matches: 2. This CDR3 reads CSALTGDQPQHF. CDR3 sequence (DNA): TGCAGTGCTCTGACAGGGGATCAGCCCCAGCATTTT.

This sequence joins TRBV20-1 and TRBJ2-7; D assignment may be TRBD1 or TRBD2 (5 bases each). Germline V gene lookup returns CDR1 DFQATT and CDR2 SNEGSKA (reference sequence). Deletions cut 4 bases from V and 2 bases from J, with 9 bases between. CDR3 length equals 12 residues. CDR3 residues: CSANGATYEQYF. Here the CDR3 DNA reads TGCAGTGCTAACGGGGCCACCTACGAGCAGTACTTC.

This chain joins TRBV7-3 and TRBJ2-2, with 8 bases lining up with TRBD1. The CDR3 runs to 15 residues. Germline V gene data show CDR1 as SGHTA and CDR2 as FQGTGA. CDR3 sequence (DNA): TGTGCGACCAGTACGACAGGGGCCGGCACCGGGGAGCTGTTTTTT. Its protein product is CATSTTGAGTGELFF.

The chain has TRBV18 and TRBJ2-7; D gene ambiguous. From germline, CDR1 is KGHSH and CDR2 LQKENI. Trimming left V 2 bases short and J 4 bases short, with 9 bases between. The CDR3 extends over 13 amino acids. The CDR3 region is CASSPDTTYEQYF. The CDR3 DNA reads as TGTGCCAGCTCACCAGACACAACTTACGAGCAGTACTTC. Full variable domain (missing parts from reference TRBV18 and TRBJ2-7): NAGVMQNPRHLVRRRGQEARLRCSPMKGHSHVYWYRQLPEEGLKFMVYLQKENIIDESGMPKERFSAEFPKEGPSILRIQQVVRGDSAAYFCASSPDTTYEQYFGPGTRLTVT.

Only a few counts were recorded for this clonotype. This chain links TRBV4-3 with TRBJ2-5; D is possibly TRBD1 (6 bases). Per the germline V gene, CDR1 is LGHNA and CDR2 is YSLEER. Trimming cost V 0 bases and J 5 bases, with 16 bases left between them. The CDR3 spans 16 residues. The CDR3 nucleotides read TGCGCCAGCAGCCAAGATCTTGAGACAGGTCGGGAGACCCAGTACTTC. Amino acids: CASSQDLETGRETQYF.

As DNA, the CDR3 is TGCAGTGCTAGACTGCGGGGGGGGATAGATACGCAGTATTTT. Encoded protein: CSARLRGGIDTQYF. The J gene is TRBJ2-3, the V gene TRBV20-1, with 9 bases lining up with TRBD2. Germline V CDR1 and CDR2: DFQATT, SNEGSKA (reference sequence). V was clipped by 2 bases and J by 5 bases; unmatched bases: 5. This CDR3 region has 14 residues.

This chain connects TRBV7-2 to TRBJ2-1; D might be TRBD1 (6 bases). Per the germline V gene, CDR1 is SGHTA and CDR2 is FQGNSA. CDR3 length equals 15 residues. The ends were cut back, 4 bases at V and 1 base at J, with 11 bases in the middle. CDR3 sequence (DNA): TGTGCCAGCAGCTACGAGGGGGTGTCCTACAATGAGCAGTTCTTC. This gives the protein CASSYEGVSYNEQFF.

This clonotype was observed once. The chain has TRBV2 and TRBJ2-3, with a weak D call TRBD2 (5 bases). V gave up 3 bases and J gave up 6 bases, with 10 bases separating them. The CDR3 runs 13 residues. Germline CDR1 is SNHLY and CDR2 is FYNNEI. CDR3 in amino acids: CASSESGVDTQYF. The CDR3 bases are TGTGCCAGCAGTGAGTCCGGGGTTGATACGCAGTATTTT.

V usage is TRBV29-1 and J usage is TRBJ2-7, with 11 bases identical to TRBD2. In germline, CDR1 is SQVTM, CDR2 ANQGSEA. CDR3 length: 13 residues. Trimming took 6 bases from V and 3 from J; bases not matched to a gene: 4. The DNA for the CDR3 is TGCAGCGTGAGACTAGCGGGGTACTACGAGCAGTACTTC. Protein sequence: CSVRLAGYYEQYF.

This clonotype was observed a handful of times. The chain couples TRBV6-2 or TRBV6-3 to TRBJ2-1, with 10 nucleotides matching TRBD1. V shed 6 bases, J shed 13 bases, and the junction held 6 bases outside the gene matches. This CDR3 spans 12 amino acids. Germline lookup yields CDR1 MNHEY and CDR2 SVGEGT. As DNA, the CDR3 is TGTGCCAGCAGCCTAGGGACAGGGGATCAGTTCTTC. Its protein product is CASSLGTGDQFF.